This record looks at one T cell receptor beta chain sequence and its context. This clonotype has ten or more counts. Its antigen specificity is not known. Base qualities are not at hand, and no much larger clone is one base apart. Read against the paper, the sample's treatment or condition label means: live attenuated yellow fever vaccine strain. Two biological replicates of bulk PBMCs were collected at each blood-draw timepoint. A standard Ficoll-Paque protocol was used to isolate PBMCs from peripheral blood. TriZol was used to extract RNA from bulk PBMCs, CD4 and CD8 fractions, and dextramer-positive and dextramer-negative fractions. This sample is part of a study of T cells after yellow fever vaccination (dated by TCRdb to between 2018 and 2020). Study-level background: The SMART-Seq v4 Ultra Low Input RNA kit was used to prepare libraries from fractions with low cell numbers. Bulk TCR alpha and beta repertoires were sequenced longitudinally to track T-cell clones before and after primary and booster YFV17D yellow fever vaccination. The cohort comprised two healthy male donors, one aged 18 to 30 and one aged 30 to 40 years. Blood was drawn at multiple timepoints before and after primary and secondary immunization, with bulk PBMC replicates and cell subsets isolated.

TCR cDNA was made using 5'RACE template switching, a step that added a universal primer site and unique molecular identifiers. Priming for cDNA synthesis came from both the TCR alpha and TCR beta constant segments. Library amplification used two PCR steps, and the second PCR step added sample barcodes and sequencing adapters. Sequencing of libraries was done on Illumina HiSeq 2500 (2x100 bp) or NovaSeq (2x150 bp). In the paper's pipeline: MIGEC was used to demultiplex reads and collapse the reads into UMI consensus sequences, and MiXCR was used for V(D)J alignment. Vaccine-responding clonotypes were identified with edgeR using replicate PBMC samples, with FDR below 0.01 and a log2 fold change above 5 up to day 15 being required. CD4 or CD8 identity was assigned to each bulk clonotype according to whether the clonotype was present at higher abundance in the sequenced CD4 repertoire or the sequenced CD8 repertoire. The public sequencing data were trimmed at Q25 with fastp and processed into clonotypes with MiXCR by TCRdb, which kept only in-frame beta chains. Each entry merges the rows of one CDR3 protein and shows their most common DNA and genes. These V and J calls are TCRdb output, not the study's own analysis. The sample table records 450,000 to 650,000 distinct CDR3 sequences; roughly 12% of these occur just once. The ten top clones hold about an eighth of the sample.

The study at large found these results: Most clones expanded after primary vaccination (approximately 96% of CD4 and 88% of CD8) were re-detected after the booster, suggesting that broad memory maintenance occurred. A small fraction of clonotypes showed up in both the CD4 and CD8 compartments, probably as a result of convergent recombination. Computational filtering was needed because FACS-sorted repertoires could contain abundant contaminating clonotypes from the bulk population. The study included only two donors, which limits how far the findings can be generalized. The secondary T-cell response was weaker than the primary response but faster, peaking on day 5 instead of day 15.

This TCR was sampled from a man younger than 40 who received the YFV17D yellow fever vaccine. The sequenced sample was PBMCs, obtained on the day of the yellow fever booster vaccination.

The bases read TGTGCCAGCAGTGACCAGGGTAGCGGGAGTTGGCGGGCCGGGGAGCTGTTTTTT. Its translation is CASSDQGSGSWRAGELFF. The chain joins TRBV2 to TRBJ2-2, and 9 junctional nucleotides match TRBD2. Trimming takes 3 bases off V and 6 bases off J; junction bases not matched to a gene: 14. The CDR3, cysteine through phenylalanine, is 18 amino acids long. The retained sequence is limited to the CDR3, 54 bases, with the frame set at the first base. The germline V gene gives CDR1 as SNHLY and CDR2 as FYNNEI.